These 28 T cell receptor beta chains share one sample of origin, sequenced in a study of T cells after yellow fever vaccination (dated by TCRdb to between 2018 and 2020). Reading the label with the study, this specimen's treatment or condition is: live attenuated yellow fever vaccine strain. Receptors were amplified or captured by 5' RACE. Sequencer: Illumina NovaSeq 6000. Starting from the raw public reads, TCRdb applied fastp trimming at Q25, assembled clones with MiXCR and retained in-frame beta chains. Each record represents a unique CDR3 protein, reported with the most common genes and DNA among its rows. This sample gives some 340,000 distinct CDR3 sequences in total; about 4% of them show up just once. Under 30% of the sample is in the top ten clones. This specimen was PBMCs, taken 5 days after the yellow fever booster vaccination. Receptors originate from a man in his late teens or twenties who received the YFV17D yellow fever vaccine.

This clonotype was counted a few times. The chain recombines TRBV6-4 with TRBJ2-2, with unresolved D. Germline CDR1 MRHNA, CDR2 SNTAGT. The ends were cut back, 3 bases at V and 6 bases at J, with 5 bases in the middle. The CDR3 contains 12 residues. CDR3 sequence (DNA): TGTGCCAGCAGTGATCCTCCCGGGGAGCTGTTTTTT. It codes for CASSDPPGELFF.

The chain employs TRBV7-9 and TRBJ2-2; D not certain. The V gene's germline CDR1 is SEHNR and CDR2 FQNEAQ (reference sequence). The length of the CDR3 is 14 residues. Trimming removed 11 bases from V and 6 bases from J, with 19 bases in between. CDR3 DNA: TGTGCCGGCACCTGGAGCGCAAACCCCGGGGAGCTGTTTTTT. This encodes CAGTWSANPGELFF.

The CDR3 protein is CASNGYSNQPQHF. CDR3 nucleotides: TGTGCCAGCAATGGGTATAGCAATCAGCCCCAGCATTTT. The rearrangement uses TRBV7-6 and TRBJ1-5, with no clear D. This CDR3 comprises 13 residues. Trimming pared 7 bases from V and 0 bases from J, leaving 7 bases between. Germline V lookup: CDR1 SGHVS, CDR2 FNYEAQ.

V gene TRBV7-2 combines with J gene TRBJ2-5, with D unclear. Between the trimmed V and J ends, which lost 3 bases and 3 bases, there was a span of 11 bases. Germline V gene lookup returns CDR1 SGHTA and CDR2 FQGNSA. The CDR3 is 14 residues long. The CDR3 nucleotides are TGTGCCAGCAGCTTTTGCGGTATCGAAGAGACCCAGTACTTC. This gives the protein CASSFCGIEETQYF.

This clonotype was counted many times. This rearrangement joins TRBV2 to TRBJ2-2, with a tentative D call TRBD2 (6 bases). The CDR3 length is 14 residues. Looked up from germline, CDR1 is SNHLY and CDR2 is FYNNEI. The V end was cut by 7 bases, the J end by 2 bases, with 11 bases between. CDR3 loop: CASTPGLNTGELFF. Written as DNA, the CDR3 is TGTGCCAGCACCCCGGGACTCAACACCGGGGAGCTGTTTTTT.

The chain employs TRBV7-9 and TRBJ1-1; a weak D match, TRBD1 (6 bases). The CDR3 consists of 12 residues. The germline CDR1 and CDR2 sequences are SEHNR and FQNEAQ (reference sequence). V dropped 3 bases and J dropped 8 bases, with 10 bases sitting between them. The CDR3 spells CASSLGAGEAFF. The CDR3 coding sequence is TGTGCCAGCAGCTTGGGGGCAGGGGAAGCTTTCTTT. The complete variable domain, with remaining parts taken from reference TRBV7-9 and TRBJ1-1, reads DTGVSQNPRHKITKRGQNVTFRCDPISEHNRLYWYRQTLGQGPEFLTYFQNEAQLEKSRLLSDRFSAERPKGSFSTLEIQRTEQGDSAMYLCASSLGAGEAFFGQGTRLTVV.

The CDR3 region is CASSLQGAQADTQYF. The CDR3, as DNA: TGTGCCAGCAGTCTACAGGGGGCGCAGGCAGATACGCAGTATTTT. The genes are TRBV2 and TRBJ2-3, with 9 nucleotides matching TRBD1. Unmatched junction bases numbered 7, after V lost 5 bases and J lost 4 bases. This CDR3 is built from 15 residues. Germline CDR1 and CDR2: SNHLY and FYNNEI.

In this sample, this clonotype turned up a few times. The J gene is TRBJ2-5, the V gene TRBV7-2, with unresolved D. V lost 1 base and J lost 5, with 11 bases in between. Germline values: CDR1 SGHTA, CDR2 FQGNSA. The CDR3 consists of 14 residues. CDR3 protein: CASSLDARRETQYF. The CDR3 DNA follows: TGTGCCAGCAGCTTAGACGCTAGGCGCGAGACCCAGTACTTC.

This clonotype was seen a handful of times. The J gene is TRBJ2-6, the V gene TRBV19; D is ambiguous. This CDR3 region has 15 residues. V was pared by 5 bases and J by 0 bases, with 8 bases between. CDR1 is LNHDA, CDR2 SQIVND, per germline (reference sequence). The CDR3 reads CASSERPSGANVLTF. CDR3 DNA sequence: TGTGCCAGTAGTGAACGGCCCTCTGGGGCCAACGTCCTGACTTTC.

This clonotype was seen a handful of times. This chain links TRBV7-2 with TRBJ2-7; 13 bases agree with TRBD2. Per the germline V gene, CDR1 is SGHTA and CDR2 is FQGNSA. The CDR3 sequence is 16 residues long. V lost 6 bases, J lost 6 bases, and 11 bases stayed unmatched. This chain's CDR3 is CASRQTSGGPYREQYF. The CDR3 DNA is TGTGCCAGCAGACAGACTAGCGGGGGGCCGTATCGCGAGCAGTACTTC.

This clonotype was recorded a few times. The chain joins TRBV5-1 to TRBJ2-3; 11 bases are shared with TRBD2. Looked up from germline, CDR1 is SGHRS and CDR2 is YFSETQ. V was pared by 7 bases and J by 0 bases, with 10 bases of the junction left unmatched. The CDR3 covers 17 residues. CDR3 loop: CASQRASGGISTDTQYF. CDR3 nucleotide sequence: TGCGCCAGCCAACGGGCTAGCGGGGGGATAAGCACAGATACGCAGTATTTT. Supplemented by reference TRBV5-1 and TRBJ2-3, the full variable domain reads KAGVTQTPRYLIKTRGQQVTLSCSPISGHRSVSWYQQTPGQGLQFLFEYFSETQRNKGNFPGRFSGRQFSNSRSEMNVSTLELGDSALYLCASQRASGGISTDTQYFGPGTRLTVL.

The J gene is TRBJ1-1, the V gene TRBV6-5; 10 bases align to TRBD1. The V segment lost 5 bases and the J segment 1 base; nucleotides outside the gene matches: 7. CDR1 is MNHEY, CDR2 SVGAGI, per germline. There are 16 residues in the CDR3. The CDR3 nucleotides read TGTGCCAGCAGTGACACGGGACAGGGGACGAACACTGAAGCTTTCTTT. It is translated as CASSDTGQGTNTEAFF.

Many counts were recorded for this clonotype. The chain links TRBV11-2 to TRBJ2-1, with a possible D match to TRBD2 (6 bases). The germline V gene encodes CDR1 SGHAT and CDR2 FQNNGV. V lost 4 bases to trimming and J lost 4 bases, with 17 bases between them. CDR3 size: 16 residues. The chain's CDR3 is CASSSGRRGWYNEQFF. The CDR3 DNA is TGTGCCAGCAGCTCAGGCAGGAGGGGTTGGTACAATGAGCAGTTCTTC.

V is TRBV7-9 and J is TRBJ2-1; no definite D call. CDR1 is SEHNR, CDR2 FQNEAQ, per germline (reference sequence). The CDR3 consists of 13 residues. The V end lost 2 bases, the J end lost 6 bases, and 8 bases lay between the germline ends. For the CDR3, the DNA is TGTGCCAGCAGCTTAAGTAGGGTCAATGAGCAGTTCTTC. The encoded protein is CASSLSRVNEQFF.

This clonotype was counted many times. This chain uses TRBV6-2 or TRBV6-3 with TRBJ2-7; D is uncertain. Germline CDR1 is MNHEY and CDR2 is SVGEGT. The V and J ends lost 5 bases and 0 bases respectively, with 14 bases between them. The CDR3 runs 15 residues. The CDR3 DNA is TGTGCCAGCAGTCTGAAGTGGGGTAGCTCCTACGAGCAGTACGTC. It yields the protein CASSLKWGSSYEQYV.

This clonotype was counted at least ten times. This sequence joins TRBV24-1 and TRBJ2-1, with D perhaps given as TRBD1 or TRBD2 (5 bases each). Germline V lookup: CDR1 KGHDR, CDR2 SFDVKD. The CDR3 consists of 13 residues. The germline V and J ends were trimmed by 3 bases and 4 bases, with 6 bases remaining between them. CDR3 residues: CATSDGTYNEQFF. CDR3 coding DNA: TGTGCCACCAGTGATGGGACGTACAATGAGCAGTTCTTC.

This clonotype was observed a handful of times. The chain has TRBV4-2 and TRBJ2-5; 8 positions match TRBD2. The length of the CDR3 is 16 residues. CDR1 is LGHNA and CDR2 is YNFKEQ in the germline V gene. The V and J ends lost 4 bases and 5 bases, in that order; junction bases with no gene match: 12. CDR3 sequence: CASSLGVAGPGETQYF. The DNA of the CDR3 is TGTGCCAGCAGCCTAGGGGTAGCGGGGCCTGGGGAGACCCAGTACTTC.

This clonotype was counted a few times. The chain joins TRBV29-1 to TRBJ2-5; D is undetermined. CDR1 SQVTM and CDR2 ANQGSEA come from the germline V gene. The CDR3 length is 12 residues. V shed 5 bases and J shed 4 bases, with 11 bases lying between them. As DNA, the CDR3 is TGCAGCGTTCTCAATTGGGGAGAGACCCAGTACTTC. Translation gives CSVLNWGETQYF.

This clonotype occurred many times. The rearrangement links TRBV5-4 to TRBJ2-3, with D unresolved. Looked up from germline, CDR1 is SGHNT and CDR2 is YYREEE (reference sequence). The CDR3 runs to 14 residues. V was cut by 2 bases and J by 7 bases, with 14 bases left in between. The CDR3 sequence is CASSFGPGMNTQYF. CDR3 nucleotides: TGTGCCAGCAGCTTCGGCCCAGGCATGAATACGCAGTATTTT.

There are a few counts of this clonotype. This chain connects TRBV7-2 to TRBJ2-7, with D hard to call. Germline CDR1 SGHTA, CDR2 FQGNSA. The ends were cut back, 1 base at V and 1 base at J, with 5 bases in the middle. The CDR3 has 13 residues. In nucleotides, the CDR3 is TGTGCCAGCAGCTTAGTCAGGTCCTACGAGCAGTACTTC. This translates into CASSLVRSYEQYF.

In this sample, this clonotype turned up many times. This sequence joins TRBV18 and TRBJ2-7; perhaps TRBD1 as D (5 bases). Per germline, CDR1 KGHSH and CDR2 LQKENI. V was pared by 5 bases and J by 3 bases, with 11 bases between. The CDR3 sequence is 13 residues long. The CDR3: CASSAGSIYEQYF. Here the CDR3 DNA reads TGTGCCAGCTCAGCAGGGTCGATCTACGAGCAGTACTTC.

The V gene is TRBV29-1, the J gene TRBJ2-7; D is possibly TRBD2 (6 bases). The germline V gene has CDR1 SQVTM and CDR2 ANQGSEA. V lost 7 bases, J lost 3 bases, and 10 bases lay in between. This CDR3 has 11 amino acids. CDR3 bases: TGCAGCGGCGGGGATAACTACGAGCAGTACTTC. Amino acid sequence: CSGGDNYEQYF.

The table lists this clonotype with many counts. The gene calls are TRBV6-1 and TRBJ1-1; a weak D match, TRBD1 (5 bases). Trimming took off 6 bases at V and 4 bases at J, with 15 bases between the two ends. In germline, CDR1 is MNHNS, CDR2 SASEGT. This CDR3 has 14 amino acids. The CDR3 spells CASSTEVGGTEAFF. The CDR3 nucleotides are TGTGCCAGCAGCACCGAAGTGGGGGGCACTGAAGCTTTCTTT.

Ten or more counts support this clonotype. The gene calls are TRBV7-2 and TRBJ2-4; 8 bases are a match to TRBD2. V was pared by 10 bases and J by 5 bases, with 7 bases of the junction left unmatched. There are 13 residues in the CDR3. Germline values: CDR1 SGHTA, CDR2 FQGNSA. The CDR3 here is CATKGGGQNIQYF. The CDR3 coding sequence is TGTGCCACGAAGGGCGGGGGGCAAAACATTCAGTACTTC.

This clonotype was counted ten times or more. The rearrangement links TRBV7-2 to TRBJ1-1; 7 bases line up with TRBD1. The CDR3 extends over 12 amino acids. CDR1 is SGHTA, CDR2 FQGNSA, per germline. Losses at the gene ends were 5 bases for V and 6 bases for J; bases not matched to a gene: 3. The CDR3: CASSQGQPEAFF. In DNA form, the CDR3 reads TGTGCCAGCAGCCAGGGACAGCCTGAAGCTTTCTTT.

This clonotype has a handful of counts. The V gene is TRBV29-1, the J gene TRBJ2-1, with 8 bases lining up with TRBD2. The length of the CDR3 is 12 residues. Germline-derived CDR1 and CDR2 are SQVTM and ANQGSEA. V gave up 5 bases and J gave up 6 bases; unmatched junction bases: 3. The CDR3 DNA reads as TGCAGCGTTTACGGGGGGGCCAATGAGCAGTTCTTC. This translates into CSVYGGANEQFF.

This clonotype has just a few counts. The chain couples TRBV29-1 to TRBJ2-5, with 7 bases aligning to TRBD1. V gave up 6 bases and J gave up 7 bases; unmatched junction bases: 11. CDR1 is SQVTM, CDR2 ANQGSEA, per germline. This CDR3 has 13 residues. CDR3 sequence (DNA): TGCAGCGTAGGGACAGCCGTACCCCGGACCCAGTACTTC. This translates into CSVGTAVPRTQYF.

The V and J genes are TRBV6-5 and TRBJ2-1; 7 bases agree with TRBD2. J gave up 11 bases and V 6 bases, and 13 bases lay outside the gene matches. The germline gives CDR1 MNHEY, CDR2 SVGAGI. CDR3 length: 14 residues. The CDR3 DNA reads TGTGCCAGCAGCCCACGGGGCGGGGGTATACAGCAGTTCTTC. This sequence encodes CASSPRGGGIQQFF.